The sequence of this T cell receptor beta chain was determined in a study of early T cells in non-severe SARS-CoV-2 infection. In TCRdb, the 5' RACE reads were re-called with MiXCR into one record per CDR3 protein. Of fewer than 50,000 distinct CDR3 sequences in the sample, roughly 4% were seen once. This CDR3 is 14 amino acids long. In germline, CDR1 is DFQATT, CDR2 SNEGSKA (reference sequence). With 3 bases removed from V and 8 bases from J, the gap between germline ends came to 19 bases. Material: whole blood. This receptor was identified in an adult who was a healthcare worker with PCR-confirmed SARS-CoV-2 infection or an uninfected control (not recorded which). The rearrangement uses TRBV20-1 and TRBJ1-2; possibly TRBD1 for D (5 bases). The CDR3 DNA reads as TGCAGTGCTAGCAAGTCCCCCCAGGGCGACGGCTACACCTTC. As protein: CSASKSPQGDGYTF.